The next 27 T cell receptor beta chains were all read from a single sample in a study of cytomegalovirus exposure and HLA in healthy donors. With 60 Vbeta and 13 Jbeta primers, the PCR was carried out. Repertoires were generated with immunoSEQ multiplex PCR, while TCRdb's copy carries only in-frame clones and drops some. Of 150,000 or so clones in the sample, around 77% are singletons; the top ten hold around 2.2%. Sequencing used PBMCs. The receptors shown here come from a man aged 50 to 60 in good health and CMV-seropositive.

A single count supports this clone. J is TRBJ2-7 and V is TRBV5-4; D unclear. This CDR3 has 13 residues. Per the germline V gene, CDR1 is SGHNT and CDR2 is YYREEE (reference sequence). Trimming stripped 2 bases from V and 1 base from J, with 7 bases between. The CDR3 DNA reads TGTGCCAGCAGCTTTTCCGGGTCCTACGAGCAGTACTTC. Translation gives CASSFSGSYEQYF.

Points on this clone: Different DNA sequences within this sample yield the same CDR3. This rearrangement joins TRBV18 to TRBJ1-5; the D gene is possibly TRBD1 (5 bases). The CDR3 covers 15 residues. V was cut by 3 bases and J by 4 bases, with 13 bases left in between. The germline gives CDR1 KGHSH, CDR2 LQKENI. CDR3 nucleotide sequence: TGTGCCAGCTCACCCCCACCCGCAGGGAATCAGCCCCAGCATTTT. Amino acid sequence: CASSPPPAGNQPQHF.

The rearrangement links TRBV9 to TRBJ1-4, with D possibly TRBD1 on 5 matching bases. Germline V gives CDR1 SGDLS, CDR2 YYNGEE. There are 15 residues in the CDR3. With 2 bases removed from V and 4 bases from J, the gap between germline ends came to 12 bases. The CDR3: CASSVSGTLNEKLFF. The CDR3 region has the DNA TGTGCCAGCAGCGTTTCCGGGACTCTTAATGAAAAACTGTTTTTT.

There are a few counts of this clone. This chain connects TRBV5-6 to TRBJ1-5, with D possibly TRBD1 on 6 matching bases. The CDR3 has 15 amino acids. Between the trimmed V and J ends, which lost 2 bases and 4 bases, there was a span of 13 bases. Germline V CDR1 and CDR2: SGHDT, YYEEEE. This CDR3 is CASSLEQGGNQPQHF. In DNA form, the CDR3 reads TGTGCCAGCAGCTTAGAACAGGGTGGTAATCAGCCCCAGCATTTT.

The rearrangement uses TRBV6-1 and TRBJ1-1; the D is unclear. Between the trimmed V and J ends, which lost 5 bases and 4 bases, there was a span of 17 bases. The germline V gene has CDR1 MNHNS and CDR2 SASEGT. This CDR3 contains 15 residues. CDR3 sequence: CASSITQSLSTEAFF. The CDR3 nucleotides read TGTGCCAGCAGTATCACACAGAGCTTGAGCACTGAAGCTTTCTTT.

A note on this clone: An end of the junction does not agree with germline; a read error may underlie this. The chain joins TRBV7-2 to TRBJ1-5; D is uncertain. Germline V lookup: CDR1 SGHTA, CDR2 FQGNSA. This CDR3 spans 14 amino acids. The CDR3 here is CASSLGGSDQPQHF. The CDR3 DNA reads as TGTGCCAGCAGCTTAGGGGGTAGCGATCAGCCCCAGCATTTT.

This chain connects TRBV7-2 to TRBJ1-5; TRBD1 is a possible D gene (5 bases). CDR1 is SGHTA, CDR2 FQGNSA, per germline. The CDR3 is 14 amino acids. V was pared by 2 bases and J by 7 bases, with 12 bases between. CDR3 sequence reads: CASSLLTVRQPQHF. As DNA, the CDR3 is TGTGCCAGCAGCTTATTGACAGTAAGGCAGCCCCAGCATTTT. The entire variable domain, with the rest obtained from reference TRBV7-2 and TRBJ1-5, is as follows: GAGVSQSPSNKVTEKGKDVELRCDPISGHTALYWYRQSLGQGLEFLIYFQGNSAPDKSGLPSDRFSAERTGGSVSTLTIQRTQQEDSAVYLCASSLLTVRQPQHFGDGTRLSIL.

The chain joins TRBV6-5 to TRBJ1-5; D might be TRBD1 (6 bases). The germline gives CDR1 MNHEY, CDR2 SVGAGI. The V gene lost 3 bases and the J gene lost 5 bases, with 11 bases spanning the gap. The CDR3 consists of 14 residues. The CDR3 bases are TGTGCCAGCAGTTATAGGAACAGGGATCAGCCCCAGCATTTT. This sequence encodes CASSYRNRDQPQHF.

The chain links TRBV19 to TRBJ1-5; D perhaps matches TRBD1 (6 bases). The CDR3 has 17 residues. The germline V gene encodes CDR1 LNHDA and CDR2 SQIVND (reference sequence). V dropped 1 base and J dropped 0 bases, with 13 bases sitting between them. CDR3 nucleotide sequence: TGTGCCAGTAGTATAGCACAGGGACTATATAGCAATCAGCCCCAGCATTTT. As protein: CASSIAQGLYSNQPQHF.

A few counts support this clone. The gene calls are TRBV4-3 and TRBJ2-5; tentative D call: TRBD2 (5 bases). V was pared by 0 bases and J by 5 bases, with 13 bases between. The length of the CDR3 is 15 residues. Germline V gene data show CDR1 as LGHNA and CDR2 as YSLEER. CDR3 residues: CASSQDQAAVETQYF. CDR3 sequence (DNA): TGCGCCAGCAGCCAAGACCAAGCAGCGGTGGAGACCCAGTACTTC.

This chain links TRBV5-1 with TRBJ2-5; 10 bases align to TRBD2. This CDR3 has 14 residues. Germline V gene sequence: CDR1 SGHRS, CDR2 YFSETQ. The V gene end was trimmed by 3 bases and the J gene end by 5 bases; junction bases not matched to a gene: 4. CDR3 in DNA: TGCGCCAGCAGCTCAGCGGGGGGGCGGGAGACCCAGTACTTC. This encodes CASSSAGGRETQYF.

This chain joins TRBV18 and TRBJ1-2; 12 bases line up with TRBD1. CDR1 and CDR2 (germline): KGHSH, LQKENI. V dropped 0 bases and J dropped 5; count of bases not matched to a gene: 1. CDR3 length: 15 amino acids. The chain's CDR3 is CASSPPGQGAYGYTF. The CDR3 nucleotides are TGTGCCAGCTCACCACCGGGACAGGGGGCGTATGGCTACACCTTC.

The J gene is TRBJ2-7, the V gene TRBV4-3, with D uncertain. The CDR3 spans 13 residues. Germline V gene sequence: CDR1 LGHNA, CDR2 YSLEER. The V end was cut by 4 bases, the J end by 7 bases, with 14 bases between. CDR3 protein: CASSLTPGWEQYF. In nucleotides, the CDR3 is TGCGCCAGCAGCCTAACCCCCGGGTGGGAGCAGTACTTC.

There are a few counts of this clone. The chain uses TRBV4-1 and TRBJ1-4, with 7 positions matching TRBD1. With 7 bases clipped from V and 5 bases from J, the junction kept 7 bases outside the gene matches. Germline assignment: CDR1 MGHRA and CDR2 YSYEKL. CDR3 length: 14 residues. The CDR3 region has the DNA TGCGCCAGCACCGCCGGGACAGAAAATGAAAAACTGTTTTTT. It is translated as CASTAGTENEKLFF.

The chain couples TRBV10-3 to TRBJ2-6; 7 bases align to TRBD1. V lost 5 bases, J lost 0 bases, and 7 bases stayed unmatched. Germline values: CDR1 ENHRY, CDR2 SYGVKD. The CDR3 runs 17 residues. The CDR3 reads CAISPGGPPSGANVLTF. The CDR3 DNA is TGTGCCATCAGTCCAGGGGGTCCTCCCTCTGGGGCCAACGTCCTGACTTTC.

The V gene is TRBV5-4, the J gene TRBJ2-7; 9 nucleotides agree with TRBD1. The CDR3 consists of 13 residues. V was clipped by 2 bases and J by 10 bases; unmatched bases: 7. Germline V lookup: CDR1 SGHNT, CDR2 YYREEE (reference sequence). The DNA for the CDR3 is TGTGCCAGCAGCTTTCCGGGACAGGGAGTTCAGTACTTC. Protein: CASSFPGQGVQYF.

The gene calls are TRBV9 and TRBJ1-6; D not resolved. This CDR3 has 14 amino acids. In germline, CDR1 is SGDLS, CDR2 YYNGEE. Trimming pared 1 base from V and 11 bases from J, leaving 13 bases between. CDR3 bases: TGTGCCAGCAGCGTAACGGGTCTCGAAGCACCCCTCCACTTT. This translates into CASSVTGLEAPLHF.

The CDR3 nucleotides read TGCAGCGTACAAGCCGGACTAGCGGGGGGAGAGACCCAGTACTTC. It is translated as CSVQAGLAGGETQYF. The V call is TRBV29-1, the J call TRBJ2-5; 14 bases align to TRBD2. This CDR3 is 15 amino acids long. Per germline, CDR1 SQVTM and CDR2 ANQGSEA. V lost 6 bases to trimming and J lost 4 bases; unmatched junction nucleotides: 7.

The gene calls are TRBV20-1 and TRBJ2-7; the D is unclear. The germline gives CDR1 DFQATT, CDR2 SNEGSKA (reference sequence). V lost 3 bases and J 4 bases, leaving 4 bases between the germline ends. The CDR3 has 10 amino acids. CDR3 region: CSASAYEQYF. CDR3 DNA: TGCAGTGCTAGCGCGTACGAGCAGTACTTC.

The genes are TRBV19 and TRBJ2-2; 14 bases line up with TRBD2. Germline V gene lookup returns CDR1 LNHDA and CDR2 SQIVND (reference sequence). CDR3 length: 17 amino acids. V shed 3 bases, J shed 6 bases, and the junction held 6 bases outside the gene matches. CDR3 residues: CASSIFRLAGGPGELFF. The CDR3 nucleotides read TGTGCCAGTAGTATCTTCCGACTAGCGGGGGGGCCCGGGGAGCTGTTTTTT.

The chain links TRBV7-2 to TRBJ1-5; TRBD1 is a possible D gene (5 bases). V gave up 5 bases and J gave up 4 bases, with 9 bases separating them. Germline assignment: CDR1 SGHTA and CDR2 FQGNSA. The CDR3 runs to 13 residues. The CDR3 DNA reads TGTGCCAGCAGCACTGACAGAAATCAGCCCCAGCATTTT. Residues: CASSTDRNQPQHF.

This sequence joins TRBV4-1 and TRBJ2-5; D perhaps matches TRBD2 (7 bases). The CDR3 is 14 amino acids. Trimming removed 5 bases at V and 3 bases at J, with 13 bases between. Germline CDR1 MGHRA, CDR2 YSYEKL. CDR3 bases: TGCGCCAGCAGCAGGGCGGGGGCTGAAGAGACCCAGTACTTC. It encodes CASSRAGAEETQYF.

This sequence joins TRBV2 and TRBJ2-1; 8 bases fit TRBD2. This CDR3 comprises 15 residues. The germline gives CDR1 SNHLY, CDR2 FYNNEI. V was pared by 3 bases and J by 2 bases, with 3 bases of the junction left unmatched. Written as DNA, the CDR3 is TGTGCCAGCAGTGAGGTTAGCGGGGCCTACAATGAGCAGTTCTTC. Amino acids: CASSEVSGAYNEQFF.

The V and J genes are TRBV6-6 and TRBJ1-2, with D uncertain. The CDR3 has 12 residues. Per the germline V gene, CDR1 is MNHNY and CDR2 is SVGAGI (reference sequence). V lost 0 bases and J 10 bases, leaving 9 bases between the germline ends. The CDR3 loop is CASSYSREIYTF. The CDR3 coding sequence is TGTGCCAGCAGTTACTCGAGGGAGATCTACACCTTC.

V gene TRBV7-9 combines with J gene TRBJ1-6, with 8 bases aligning to TRBD1. V was pared by 0 bases and J by 13 bases, with 2 bases of the junction left unmatched. This CDR3 comprises 13 residues. Germline lookup yields CDR1 SEHNR and CDR2 FQNEAQ (reference sequence). The CDR3 sequence is CASSLAGQDPLHF. The CDR3 nucleotides read TGTGCCAGCAGCTTAGCGGGACAGGACCCCCTCCACTTT.

This rearrangement joins TRBV18 to TRBJ2-3; possibly TRBD2 for D (6 bases). The CDR3 covers 14 residues. Germline CDR1 is KGHSH and CDR2 is LQKENI. The ends were cut back, 3 bases at V and 4 bases at J, with 11 bases in the middle. CDR3: CASSPLASSDTQYF. For the CDR3, the DNA is TGTGCCAGCTCACCGCTAGCGTCGTCAGATACGCAGTATTTT.

The V gene is TRBV10-3, the J gene TRBJ2-3; TRBD2 is a possible D gene (5 bases). CDR1 is ENHRY, CDR2 SYGVKD, per germline. The length of the CDR3 is 13 residues. The V and J ends lost 3 bases and 7 bases respectively, with 11 bases between them. The DNA for the CDR3 is TGTGCCATCAGTGAAACCCTAGCACATACGCAGTATTTT. Translating gives CAISETLAHTQYF.